This T cell receptor beta chain appears in the sequencing data of a study of T cell repertoires in cytomegalovirus infection. Each CDR3 protein is one row after TCRdb ran MiXCR on the reads. The sample holds more than 150,000 distinct CDR3 sequences, approximately 19% seen once. V lost 0 bases, J lost 8 bases, and 4 bases lay in between. The CDR3 sequence is 11 residues long. The sample taken for sequencing was PBMCs. The receptor comes from a human donor in good health (CMV status not recorded). Some clones in this sample may be carry-over from other donors' samples. The gene calls are TRBV12-3 or TRBV12-4 and TRBJ1-2; D not certain. The CDR3 sequence is CASSLAGGYTF. CDR3 bases: TGTGCCAGCAGTTTAGCGGGCGGCTACACCTTC.